The 5 T cell receptor beta chains presented below share a single source sample, sequenced in a study of CXCR3-negative and CXCR3-positive naive CD8 T cells. Via 5' RACE with UMI labels, TRB cDNA libraries were prepared. TCRdb reprocessed the 5' RACE reads; each CDR3 protein has one entry and no DNA is given. The data show under 150,000 distinct CDR3 sequences, and the top ten clones hold about 0.27%. Study conclusions and caveats: A higher hydrophobicity marked the TRB CDR3s of CXCR3-positive naive cells versus CXCR3-negative naive cells.

No antigen has been identified for these receptors. The specimen was naive CXCR3+ CD8+ T cells from blood. Subset specified: CD45RO-CCR7+CD27+CD95- naive CD8+ T cells expressing CXCR3 (TNR3+). These receptors were obtained from a human donor in good health. Some clones in this sample may be carry-over from other donors' samples.

This sequence joins TRBV20-1 and TRBJ2-7; absent DNA, TCRdb's TRBD2 call cannot be checked. Looked up from germline, CDR1 is DFQATT and CDR2 is SNEGSKA (reference sequence). This CDR3 has 15 residues. CDR3 sequence reads: CSARAQAGLTYEQYF.

The chain combines TRBV10-3 with TRBJ2-7; the TCRdb call, TRBD1, lacks DNA for checking. Looked up from germline, CDR1 is ENHRY and CDR2 is SYGVKD. The CDR3 is 13 amino acids. The CDR3 reads CAIRRDTGYEQYF.

V and J are TRBV27 and TRBJ1-3; TCRdb reports TRBD1, a call that lacks DNA to check it against. The CDR3 sequence is 16 residues long. Germline CDR1 is MNHEY and CDR2 is SMNVEV (reference sequence). CDR3 region: CASSLSAGAVGNTIYF.

The chain is built from TRBV13 and TRBJ2-1; TCRdb's D gene call, TRBD1, goes unchecked for lack of DNA. Looked up from germline, CDR1 is PRHDT and CDR2 is FYEKMQ (reference sequence). This CDR3 has 12 amino acids. This chain's CDR3 is CASSLEGDEQFF.

The V and J genes are TRBV7-9 and TRBJ2-7; the D gene TCRdb calls, TRBD2, cannot be checked with no DNA. The CDR3 covers 12 residues. CDR1 is SEHNR and CDR2 is FQNEAQ in the germline V gene (reference sequence). The CDR3 is CASSAGRYEQYF.